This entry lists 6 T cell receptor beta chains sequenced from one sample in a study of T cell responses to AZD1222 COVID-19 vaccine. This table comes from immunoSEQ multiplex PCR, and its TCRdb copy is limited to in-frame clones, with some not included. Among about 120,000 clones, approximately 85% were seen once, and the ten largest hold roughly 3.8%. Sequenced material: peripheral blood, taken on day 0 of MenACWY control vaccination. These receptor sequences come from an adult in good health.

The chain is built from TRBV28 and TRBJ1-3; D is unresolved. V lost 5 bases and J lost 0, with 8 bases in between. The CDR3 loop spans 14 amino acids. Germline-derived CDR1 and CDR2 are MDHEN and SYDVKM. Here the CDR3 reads CASSTSPSGNTIYF. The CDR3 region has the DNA TGTGCCAGCAGTACGAGCCCCTCTGGAAACACCATATATTTT.

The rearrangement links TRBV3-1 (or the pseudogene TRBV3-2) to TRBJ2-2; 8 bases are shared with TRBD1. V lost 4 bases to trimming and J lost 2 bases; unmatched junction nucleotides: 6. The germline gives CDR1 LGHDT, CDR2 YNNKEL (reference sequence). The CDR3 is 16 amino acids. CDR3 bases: TGTGCCAGCAGCCGGACCGGGACAGGAAACACCGGGGAGCTGTTTTTT. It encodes CASSRTGTGNTGELFF.

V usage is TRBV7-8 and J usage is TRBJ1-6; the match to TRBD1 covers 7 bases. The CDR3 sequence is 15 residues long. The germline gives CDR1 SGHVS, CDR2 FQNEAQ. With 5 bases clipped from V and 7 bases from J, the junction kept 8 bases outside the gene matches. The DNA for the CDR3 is TGTGCCAGCAGCACCCGGGACAGCGACAATTCACCCCTCCACTTT. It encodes CASSTRDSDNSPLHF. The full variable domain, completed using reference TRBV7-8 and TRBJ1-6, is GAGVSQSPRYKVAKRGQDVALRCDPISGHVSLFWYQQALGQGPEFLTYFQNEAQLDKSGLPSDRFFAERPEGSVSTLKIQRTQQEDSAVYLCASSTRDSDNSPLHFGNGTRLTVT.

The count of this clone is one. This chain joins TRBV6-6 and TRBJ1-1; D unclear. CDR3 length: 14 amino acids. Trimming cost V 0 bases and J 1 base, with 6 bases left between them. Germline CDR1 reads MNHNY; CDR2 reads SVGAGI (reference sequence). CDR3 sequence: CASSYSLGNTEAFF. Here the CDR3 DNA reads TGTGCCAGCAGTTACTCGTTGGGGAACACTGAAGCTTTCTTT.

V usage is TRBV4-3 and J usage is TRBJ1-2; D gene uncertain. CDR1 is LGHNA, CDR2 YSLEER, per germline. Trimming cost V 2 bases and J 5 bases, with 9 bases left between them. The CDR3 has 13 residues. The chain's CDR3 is CASSQQRRYGYTF. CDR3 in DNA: TGCGCCAGCAGCCAACAGCGGCGATATGGCTACACCTTC.

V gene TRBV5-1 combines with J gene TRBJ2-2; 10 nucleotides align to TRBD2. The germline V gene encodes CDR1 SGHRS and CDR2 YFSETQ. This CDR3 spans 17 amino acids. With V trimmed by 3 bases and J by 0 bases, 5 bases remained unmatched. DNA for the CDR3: TGCGCCAGCAGCTCGACTAGCGGGTCGGCGAACACCGGGGAGCTGTTTTTT. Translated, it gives CASSSTSGSANTGELFF.